This T cell receptor (beta chain) was sequenced during a study of blood T cell repertoires in COVID-19. In the study overall: T cells, B-cell-depleted T cells, or PBMCs supplied cDNA or gDNA.

Original methodology: Estimation of nucleated cell counts relied on the amplification of reference gene primers. Sequenced by immunoSEQ multiplex PCR; TCRdb stores in-frame clones only, minus some. For V, J and clone size, that table is used; D and trimming come from the DNA. The sample holds 200,000 to 250,000 clones, approximately 81% seen once. This CDR3 has 16 amino acids. Germline lookup yields CDR1 MNHEY and CDR2 SMNVEV (reference sequence). V shed 5 bases and J 1 base; nucleotides not matched to a gene: 9. This clone was seen once. The specimen was peripheral blood. The chain has TRBV27 and TRBJ2-3, with 7 bases that match TRBD2. The clonotype originates from a woman between 55 and 75 years old who had recovered from COVID-19. The CDR3 nucleotides are TGTGCCAGCAGTCCTCGATGGCTAGCGGGCACAGATACGCAGTATTTT. Protein sequence: CASSPRWLAGTDTQYF.